These 29 T cell receptor beta chains came from one sample sequenced in a study of tissue T cells after allogeneic stem cell transplantation. Clones were sequenced by immunoSEQ multiplex PCR, and TCRdb holds only the in-frame ones, with some missing. The table includes thousands of clones, 36% detected once. Time point of the sample: mouse harvest day 14 after allogeneic transplant. Each mouse received 10^7 T-cell-depleted marrow cells plus 10^6 splenic CD5+ T cells by tail vein. Sequences were obtained from skin. The origin of the receptors is a female BALB/c mouse given C57BL/6 T cells with graft-versus-host disease after an allogeneic hematopoietic cell transplant.

This clone was seen a handful of times. The gene names given are mouse names. The read gets to within 1 residue of the CDR3 end, and the germline J gene fills in the rest. The genes are TRBV12-1 and TRBJ1-4; 8 bases are a match to TRBD1. The CDR3 runs to 17 residues. Looked up from germline, CDR1 is SGHSN and CDR2 is HYEKVE. V was pared by 0 bases and J by 0 bases, with 5 bases of the junction left unmatched. CDR3 residues: CASSLVPTGVSNERLFF. CDR3 DNA, as far as it was read: TGTGCCAGCTCTCTCGTCCCGACAGGGGTTTCCAACGAAAGATTATTT.

Relative to its sample, this clone is medium-sized (0.01 to 0.1%). Genes and germline are mouse. The read stops 1 residue short of the end of the CDR3; the missing end is completed from the germline J gene. In the same sample, other DNA sequences code for this CDR3. The chain employs TRBV26 and TRBJ2-7, with 11 bases matching TRBD2. Trimming removed 6 bases from V and 3 bases from J; junction bases left unmatched: 4. The CDR3 contains 14 residues. Germline CDR1 KGHPV, CDR2 FQNQEV (reference sequence). CDR3 region: CASSPGTGGYEQYF. The sequenced part of the CDR3 DNA is TGTGCCAGCAGCCCCGGGACTGGGGGCTATGAACAGTAC.

In the case of this clone: The listed genes are named as in mouse. The read falls 1 residue short of the CDR3 end, and the missing part is taken from the germline J gene. Other nucleotide sequences in the sample specify the same CDR3. The rearrangement uses TRBV26 and TRBJ1-6; no reliable D call. TRBJ1-6 is an ORF; its function is uncertain. CDR1 and CDR2 (germline): KGHPV, FQNQEV (reference sequence). The CDR3 sequence is 13 residues long. The ends were cut back, 4 bases at V and 5 bases at J, with 6 bases in the middle. CDR3 DNA, as far as it was read: TGTGCCAGCAGTCGGCAGAATAATTCGCCCCTCTAC. It translates to CASSRQNNSPLY. The CDR3, in full, reads CASSRQNNSPLYF.

This clone showed up just a few times. Germline and genes: mouse. The sequenced fragment ends 1 residue before the CDR3 boundary, so the rest is inferred from the germline J gene. The J gene is TRBJ2-7, the V gene TRBV26; 12 bases line up with TRBD2. V lost 6 bases, J lost 3 bases, and 6 bases stayed unmatched. CDR1 is KGHPV, CDR2 FQNQEV, per germline (reference sequence). The CDR3 is made up of 15 amino acids. The CDR3: CASRSPGLGGYEQYF. The CDR3 bases that were read are TGTGCCAGCAGATCTCCGGGACTGGGGGGCTATGAACAGTAC.

A word on this clone: The germline and genes are mouse ones. The CDR3 end is not reached by the read, which stops 1 residue before it; the germline J gene fills it in. The chain employs TRBV26 and TRBJ1-6; no clear D gene. TRBJ1-6 is reported as an ORF; its role is uncertain. There are 15 residues in the CDR3. Germline lookup yields CDR1 KGHPV and CDR2 FQNQEV (reference sequence). The ends were cut back, 2 bases at V and 0 bases at J, with 5 bases in the middle. Incomplete CDR3 DNA: TGTGCCAGCAGTCTGGAGAATTCCTATAATTCGCCCCTCTAC. Amino acids: CASSLENSYNSPLY. The entire CDR3 sequence reads CASSLENSYNSPLYF.

Only a few counts were recorded for this clone. All gene names here are mouse names. The sequence runs out 1 residue before the end of the CDR3; the remainder is reconstructed from the germline J gene. The chain recombines TRBV16 with TRBJ2-1; D gene unclear. The CDR3 is 14 residues long. Germline V gene sequence: CDR1 SGHSA, CDR2 FRNQAP. With 2 bases removed from V and 1 base from J, the gap between germline ends came to 6 bases. CDR3 sequence: CASSLRQNYAEQFF. CDR3 DNA, as far as it was read: TGTGCAAGCAGCTTAAGACAAAACTATGCTGAGCAGTTC.

A note on this clone: Gene and germline names: mouse. The read ends 1 residue shy of where the CDR3 ends; the end is completed using the germline J gene. This chain connects TRBV26 to TRBJ1-4, with D possibly being TRBD1 (6 bases). Germline V lookup: CDR1 KGHPV, CDR2 FQNQEV (reference sequence). The CDR3 is made up of 15 amino acids. V shed 2 bases and J shed 3 bases, with 10 bases lying between them. CDR3: CASSLIQGTNERLFF. Partial CDR3 DNA: TGTGCCAGCAGTCTGATCCAGGGGACCAACGAAAGATTATTT.

By proportion, this clone is medium-sized. Gene labels here are mouse ones. The CDR3 is cut off 1 residue early in the read; its end comes from the germline J gene. V usage is TRBV26 and J usage is TRBJ1-4; D is unclear. V was pared by 0 bases and J by 4 bases, with 6 bases between. Germline V gene lookup returns CDR1 KGHPV and CDR2 FQNQEV (reference sequence). The CDR3 is 14 residues long. This CDR3 is CASSLSIGNERLFF. CDR3 DNA, as far as it was read: TGTGCCAGCAGTCTGTCGATCGGCAACGAAAGATTATTT.

A word on this clone: Germline and genes here are mouse. The CDR3 goes on 1 residue after the read ends, and that part is filled in from the germline J gene. The same CDR3 can be traced to other DNA sequences in this sample. The V gene is TRBV12-1, the J gene TRBJ2-7; tentatively, D is TRBD2 (7 bases). With 1 base removed from V and 7 bases from J, the gap between germline ends came to 7 bases. Germline V lookup: CDR1 SGHSN, CDR2 HYEKVE. The CDR3 has 11 residues. This CDR3 is CASSLGGEQYF. CDR3 DNA (partial): TGTGCCAGCTCTCTGGGGGGCGAACAGTAC.

This clone occurred a few times. Gene names are mouse gene names. The sequence runs out 1 residue before the end of the CDR3; the remainder is reconstructed from the germline J gene. This chain links TRBV13-2 with TRBJ1-5; D not certain. From germline, CDR1 is NNHNN and CDR2 SYGAGS (reference sequence). The V end lost 1 base, the J end lost 0 bases, and 5 bases lay between the germline ends. This CDR3 spans 14 amino acids. CDR3 residues: CASGDWVNNQAPLF. CDR3 DNA, as far as it was read: TGTGCCAGCGGTGATTGGGTTAACAACCAGGCTCCGCTT.

The sample holds a few counts of this clone. Germline and genes: mouse. The read ends 1 residue before the CDR3 terminus; that terminus is restored from the germline J gene. J is TRBJ2-1 and V is TRBV3, with TRBD2 identical over 10 bases. Germline loops: CDR1 SNHLY, CDR2 FYNGKV (reference sequence). V trimming: 2 bases; J trimming: 7 bases; junction bases outside the gene matches: 2. CDR3 length: 14 residues. The DNA read from the CDR3 is TGTGCCAGCAGCTTAAGACTGGGGGGAGCTGAGCAGTTC. This sequence encodes CASSLRLGGAEQF. The CDR3 reads in full as CASSLRLGGAEQFF.

With regard to this clone: Germline and genes here are mouse. This CDR3 reads CASSLDRDEQYF. The part of the CDR3 DNA that was read is TGTGCCAGCTCTCTCGACAGGGATGAACAGTAC. The chain uses TRBV12-1 and TRBJ2-7; 7 nucleotides align to TRBD1. The CDR3 end falls 1 residue outside the read, so it is completed with the germline J gene. The CDR3 is 12 residues long. CDR1 is SGHSN and CDR2 is HYEKVE in the germline V gene. Trimming took 0 bases from V and 5 from J; bases not matched to a gene: 0.

With respect to this clone: Mouse gene names and germline throughout. The read ends 1 residue shy of where the CDR3 ends; the end is completed using the germline J gene. This sequence joins TRBV26 and TRBJ1-4, with 8 bases matching TRBD1. The J segment lost 3 bases and the V segment lost 4 bases, leaving 1 base of the junction unmatched. CDR1 is KGHPV and CDR2 is FQNQEV in the germline V gene (reference sequence). The CDR3 loop spans 14 amino acids. The CDR3 bases that were read are TGTGCCAGCAGTCCCAGGGGGCCCAACGAAAGATTATTT. The encoded protein is CASSPRGPNERLF. The complete CDR3 sequence is CASSPRGPNERLFF.

On this clone: The genes are named according to mouse. The CDR3: CASSPQGAETLYF. The CDR3 DNA, read in part, is TGTGCCAGCAGCCCGCAGGGTGCAGAAACGCTGTAT. The genes are TRBV26 and TRBJ2-3, with D unresolved. The read finishes 1 residue shy of the CDR3 end, and the germline J gene is used to complete it. V lost 6 bases to trimming and J lost 1 base, with 8 bases between them. Germline CDR1 and CDR2: KGHPV and FQNQEV (reference sequence). The length of the CDR3 is 13 residues.

This clone was found a few times. Gene names and germline refer to mouse. The read halts 1 residue ahead of the CDR3 end, with the missing end drawn from the germline J gene. The chain uses TRBV5 and TRBJ2-1, with 9 bases matching TRBD2. Germline loops: CDR1 LGHNA, CDR2 YNLKQL (reference sequence). There are 16 residues in the CDR3. V dropped 1 base and J dropped 0; count of bases not matched to a gene: 1. CDR3 DNA, as far as it was read: TGTGCCAGCAGCCAAGTTGGGGGGGCTAACTATGCTGAGCAGTTC. Protein sequence: CASSQVGGANYAEQF. The full-length CDR3 reads as CASSQVGGANYAEQFF.

Concerning this clone itself: All gene names here are mouse names. The CDR3 end lies 1 residue beyond the end of the read and is filled in from the germline J gene. This sequence joins TRBV3 and TRBJ2-3, with 8 bases matching TRBD1. With V trimmed by 4 bases and J by 5 bases, 2 bases remained unmatched. Germline assignment: CDR1 SNHLY and CDR2 FYNGKV (reference sequence). This CDR3 is built from 13 residues. CDR3 DNA, as far as it was read: TGTGCCAGCAGCTCGACAGGGGAAGAAACGCTGTAT. It yields the protein CASSSTGEETLY. The full CDR3 is CASSSTGEETLYF.

This clone appeared once. Germline and genes here are mouse. The read ends 1 residue early relative to the CDR3; the germline J gene fills the gap. The genes are TRBV26 and TRBJ1-6, with TRBD1 matching 7 bases. TRBJ1-6 is an ORF, and what it does is uncertain. Germline V gene lookup returns CDR1 KGHPV and CDR2 FQNQEV (reference sequence). Losses at the gene ends were 6 bases for V and 7 bases for J; bases not matched to a gene: 6. CDR3 length equals 14 residues. The DNA read from the CDR3 is TGTGCCAGCAGCCGCACAGGGGTGAATTCGCCCCTCTAC. Amino acids: CASSRTGVNSPLY. The complete CDR3 protein is CASSRTGVNSPLYF.

Points on this clone: Genes here carry mouse names. The CDR3 extends 1 residue past the end of the read, so its final part is completed from the germline J gene. The V call is TRBV13-1, the J call TRBJ1-3; possibly TRBD1 for D (5 bases). CDR1 NSHNY and CDR2 SYGAGN come from the germline V gene. The V end was cut by 2 bases, the J end by 0 bases, with 6 bases between. The CDR3 spans 14 residues. The chain's CDR3 is CASSEQGSGNTLYF. The DNA read from the CDR3 is TGTGCCAGCAGTGAGCAGGGTTCTGGAAATACGCTCTAT.

Notes on this clone: Any gene name here is a mouse gene name. From the germline J gene comes the end of the CDR3, since the read stops 1 residue before it. The chain is built from TRBV31 and TRBJ2-2; 11 nucleotides match TRBD1. Unmatched junction bases numbered 4, after V lost 0 bases and J lost 4 bases. Germline lookup yields CDR1 GKSSPN and CDR2 SITVG. The length of the CDR3 is 16 residues. The CDR3 reads CAWSLEGTGGTGQLYF. The sequenced part of the CDR3 DNA is TGTGCCTGGAGTCTAGAGGGGACAGGGGGCACCGGGCAGCTCTAC.

This clone was picked up a small number of times. The germline and genes are mouse ones. Different DNA sequences within this sample yield the same CDR3. The CDR3 spells CASSRTANTGQLYF. The sequenced part of the CDR3 DNA is TGTGCCAGCAGTCGCACAGCAAACACCGGGCAGCTCTAC. The chain employs TRBV26 and TRBJ2-2, with D uncertain. The sequence runs out 1 residue before the end of the CDR3; the remainder is reconstructed from the germline J gene. The ends were cut back, 4 bases at V and 0 bases at J, with 6 bases in the middle. The CDR3 has 14 amino acids. In germline, CDR1 is KGHPV, CDR2 FQNQEV (reference sequence).

A note on this clone: Gene names refer to mouse genes. The read ends 1 residue before the CDR3 terminus; that terminus is restored from the germline J gene. The chain uses TRBV12-2 and TRBJ2-7, with TRBD2 matching over 9 bases. The V and J ends lost 4 bases and 6 bases, in that order; junction bases with no gene match: 3. CDR1 and CDR2 from the germline V gene are SGHLS and HYDKME. The CDR3 loop spans 12 amino acids. The CDR3 is CASSGLGGEQYF. CDR3 DNA (partial): TGTGCCAGCTCGGGACTGGGAGGTGAACAGTAC.

This clone qualifies as medium-sized. Gene and germline names: mouse. The CDR3 goes on 1 residue after the read ends, and that part is filled in from the germline J gene. The rearrangement uses TRBV26 and TRBJ2-4; D unresolved. The CDR3 covers 14 residues. Trimming left V 3 bases short and J 5 bases short, with 12 bases between. Germline V CDR1 and CDR2: KGHPV, FQNQEV (reference sequence). Incomplete CDR3 DNA: TGTGCCAGCAGTCTTGGGAGAAGAGGAAACACCTTGTAC. Amino acid sequence: CASSLGRRGNTLY. The entire CDR3 protein is CASSLGRRGNTLYF.

With regard to this clone: Any gene name here is a mouse gene name. Read sequence stops 1 residue before the CDR3 end, and the germline J gene provides the missing end. The chain uses TRBV13-1 and TRBJ1-6; D call uncertain. TRBJ1-6 has ORF status, its function being uncertain. The V gene's germline CDR1 is NSHNY and CDR2 SYGAGN. The V and J ends lost 0 bases and 4 bases respectively, with 8 bases between them. The CDR3 is 15 amino acids. The DNA read from the CDR3 is TGTGCCAGCAGTGATGCCGGCAAATATAATTCGCCCCTCTAC. It specifies CASSDAGKYNSPLY. The CDR3 reads in full as CASSDAGKYNSPLYF.

This clone was counted between two and nine times. All gene names here are mouse names. The CDR3 extends 1 residue past the end of the read, so its final part is completed from the germline J gene. The chain combines TRBV26 with TRBJ2-3; D gene uncertain. Germline V gene data show CDR1 as KGHPV and CDR2 as FQNQEV (reference sequence). V lost 2 bases and J lost 0, with 0 bases in between. This CDR3 contains 12 residues. CDR3 residues: CASSLSAETLYF. The CDR3 bases that were read are TGTGCCAGCAGTCTGAGTGCAGAAACGCTGTAT.

Comment on this clone: The germline and genes are mouse ones. The read halts 1 residue ahead of the CDR3 end, with the missing end drawn from the germline J gene. This chain links TRBV13-1 with TRBJ2-3, with 8 bases identical to TRBD1. J was trimmed by 1 base and V by 3 bases; bases with no gene match: 4. The length of the CDR3 is 15 residues. The germline gives CDR1 NSHNY, CDR2 SYGAGN. The CDR3 bases that were read are TGTGCCAGCAGTGGTCCGGGACAGGGTGCAGAAACGCTGTAT. Encoded protein: CASSGPGQGAETLY. The CDR3 in its entirety is CASSGPGQGAETLYF.

This clone is termed medium-sized (0.01 to 0.1%). Gene names refer to mouse genes. The read ends 1 residue before the CDR3 terminus; that terminus is restored from the germline J gene. The chain employs TRBV13-1 and TRBJ1-3; D unresolved. V shed 3 bases and J shed 0 bases, with 10 bases lying between them. CDR1 NSHNY and CDR2 SYGAGN come from the germline V gene. The length of the CDR3 is 15 residues. The CDR3 DNA, read in part, is TGTGCCAGCAGTGCCCAGACAAATTCTGGAAATACGCTCTAT. Translation: CASSAQTNSGNTLY. The full CDR3 reads CASSAQTNSGNTLYF.

This clone has more than one count but fewer than ten. Genes here carry mouse names. The read terminates 1 residue before the CDR3 end, so the remaining end is supplied by the germline J gene. The chain has TRBV13-3 and TRBJ2-7; D remains unclear. The CDR3 length is 13 residues. Between the trimmed V and J ends, which lost 0 bases and 4 bases, there was a span of 8 bases. Germline V gene data show CDR1 as NNHDY and CDR2 as SYVADS. The CDR3 loop reads CASSDAVFYEQYF. The part of the CDR3 DNA that was read is TGTGCCAGCAGTGATGCAGTCTTTTATGAACAGTAC.

As regards this clone: Germline and genes: mouse. The read stops 1 residue short of the end of the CDR3; the missing end is completed from the germline J gene. The gene calls are TRBV12-2 and TRBJ1-4; TRBD1 is a possible D gene (5 bases). V shed 3 bases and J shed 7 bases, with 11 bases lying between them. The CDR3 has 13 residues. Germline V gene data show CDR1 as SGHLS and CDR2 as HYDKME. The covered CDR3 bases are TGTGCCAGCTCTGGCCCCGGGGCCGAAAGATTATTT. Protein sequence: CASSGPGAERLF. The whole CDR3 is CASSGPGAERLFF.

As for this clone: Here the gene names and germline are mouse. The read gets to within 1 residue of the CDR3 end, and the germline J gene fills in the rest. The V call is TRBV23, the J call TRBJ1-4; the DNA was not compared with TRBD1, the D call given in the table. The CDR3 covers 16 residues. Looked up from germline, CDR1 is KGHTA and CDR2 is FQNQQP. CDR3 DNA, as far as it was read: TGCTCCAGCAGTCCCACAGGGTTCCTTTCCAACGAAAGATTATTT. It codes for CSSSPTGFLSNERLF. The CDR3 as a whole reads CSSSPTGFLSNERLFF. The variable domain in full, completed from reference TRBV23 and TRBJ1-4, reads DAAVTQKPRYLIKMKGQEAEMKCIPEKGHTAVFWYQQKQSKELKFLIYFQNQQPLDQIDMVKERFSAVCPSSSLCSLGIRTCEAEDSALYLCSSSPTGFLSNERLFFGHGTKLSVL.